This T cell receptor (beta chain) was profiled in a study of cytomegalovirus exposure and HLA in healthy donors. Trimming shortened V by 2 bases and J by 6 bases, and 5 bases separated the two germline ends. This CDR3 has 12 amino acids. CDR1 is MDHEN and CDR2 is SYDVKM in the germline V gene. This PCR relied on a set of 60 Vbeta primers and 13 Jbeta primers. Libraries were prepared by immunoSEQ multiplex PCR; TCRdb keeps only in-frame clonotypes and omits some of them. The sample includes around 84,000 clones, roughly 80% of them seen just once. The sequencing input was PBMCs. This clonotype originated in a man aged 50 to 59 in good health and CMV-seronegative. The chain joins TRBV28 to TRBJ1-5; D unclear. The CDR3: CASSLISQPQHF. The CDR3 DNA sequence: TGTGCCAGCAGTTTAATTAGTCAGCCCCAGCATTTT.